This TCR beta chain was recorded in a study of Ad26.COV2.S vaccination and SARS-CoV-2 variants. The wider study: Recipients of Ad26.COV2.S got it intramuscularly, once or twice 56 days apart. Overall study results and limits: It is possible that the TCR breadth and depth analyses underestimated the total T cell responses.

This clone was recorded once. The antigen is not known. The repertoire was sequenced with immunoSEQ multiplex PCR; TCRdb's copy has only in-frame clones and lacks some. Among hundreds of thousands of clones, approximately 92% were seen once, and the ten largest hold more than 9%. Described treatment: around 19 received Ad26.COV2.S at low or high dose, single or two shots; roughly 5 received placebo; per-sample allocation not given. Vaccine and placebo recipients were sampled on day 63 after the first injection. An 18-55-year-old adult in Boston served as donor. This CDR3 has 13 residues. Trimming stripped 5 bases from V and 1 base from J, with 8 bases between. Per germline, CDR1 MNHEY and CDR2 SMNVEV (reference sequence).

The chain is built from TRBV27 and TRBJ1-1, with TRBD1 as a possible D gene (6 bases). The receptor was isolated from a person aged 18 to 65 who received the Ad26.COV2.S COVID-19 vaccine or a placebo. The sample consisted of peripheral blood, taken in a trial of Ad26.COV2.S vaccine versus placebo. The CDR3: CASSIQGNTEAFF. As DNA, the CDR3 is TGTGCCAGCAGTATACAGGGGAACACTGAAGCTTTCTTT.